This T cell receptor beta chain is drawn from a study of identical twins. Study conclusions and caveats: Weaker excess twin sharing was seen among beta out-of-frame sequences.

TCRdb analysed the 5' RACE reads with MiXCR anew, one entry per CDR3 protein. This table has 500,000 to 700,000 distinct CDR3 sequences, around 7.4% appearing once. As regards this clonotype: Its antigen is as yet unknown.

A further study also used this sample, focusing on yellow fever vaccine responses in identical twins.

The sequence derives from a woman aged 18-35 years in good health. The sequenced sample consisted of PBMCs.

CDR3 region: CASNLNNEQFF. CDR3 DNA: TGTGCCAGCAACCTAAACAATGAGCAGTTCTTC. The rearrangement uses TRBV7-2 and TRBJ2-1, with D uncertain. Per the germline V gene, CDR1 is SGHTA and CDR2 is FQGNSA. This CDR3 has 11 amino acids. The V end lost 7 bases, the J end lost 5 bases, and 6 bases lay between the germline ends.